This TCR beta chain was retrieved from a study of shared clonotypes between healthy human individuals. Findings and caveats of the study: Naive subsets tended to show greater estimated richness than memory subsets.

Several immunoSEQ plates received, in even portions, the genomic DNA of each subset. Assay: immunoSEQ multiplex PCR; the TCRdb copy retains only in-frame clones and omits some. The table records some 200,000 clones, 60% to 75% of them present only once. None of the donors, who were healthy HIV-negative adults, had recently had acute infections or vaccinations. V shed 5 bases, J shed 8 bases, and the junction held 5 bases outside the gene matches. This CDR3 has 13 amino acids. CDR1 SNHLY and CDR2 FYNNEI come from the germline V gene. Concerning this clone itself: Its target is not known.

The chain is built from TRBV2 and TRBJ2-1; 8 nucleotides agree with TRBD1. The sequencing sample was made of memory CD4+ T cells sorted from blood. Stated subset: CD45RA-negative fraction. This TCR derives from a man aged 25 to 45 in good health. For the CDR3, the DNA is TGTGCCAGCAGTCTGGACAGGGAGGATGAGCAGTTCTTC. Its translation is CASSLDREDEQFF.